The clone carrying this T cell receptor beta chain appeared many times. Its cognate antigen is unknown. Amplification targeted TCR beta CDR3 regions from RNA transcripts. In the first-round RT-PCR of the TCR CDR3, the HTBI primer set was used. MiXCR was run by TCRdb on the multiplex PCR reads, yielding one entry per CDR3 protein. The sample carries fewer than 550,000 distinct CDR3 sequences, 15% to 19% recorded once. The CDR3 contains 15 residues. V shed 5 bases and J 6 bases; nucleotides not matched to a gene: 11. The V gene's germline CDR1 is MNHNS and CDR2 SASEGT. This sample is drawn from a study of T cells in Graves' hyperthyroidism and ophthalmopathy. Regarding the study as a whole: Researchers report that a 13 V-J model separated ophthalmopathy from stable hyperthyroidism.

Graves' hyperthyroidism without ophthalmopathy progression within 18 months was termed stable. The sequenced sample was blood. J is TRBJ1-2 and V is TRBV6-1; TRBD1 matches 8 bases. The receptor was derived from a woman younger than 35 with Graves' hyperthyroidism. Here the CDR3 reads CASSKMLDRANGYTF. The DNA for the CDR3 is TGTGCCAGCAGTAAAATGCTGGACAGGGCCAATGGCTACACCTTC.